These 23 T cell receptor beta chains were all obtained from the same sample, sequenced in a study of blood T cell repertoires in COVID-19. Only in-frame clones appear in the TCRdb table, and some are missing; sequencing was by immunoSEQ multiplex PCR. This repertoire shows roughly 100,000 clones, roughly 90% found once; its top ten account for 15% to 20%. What was sequenced was peripheral blood. These receptors all stem from a woman older than 75 in a cohort sampled during active COVID-19.

The V call is TRBV2, the J call TRBJ2-5; a possible D gene is TRBD1 (6 bases). The CDR3 extends over 13 amino acids. CDR1 SNHLY and CDR2 FYNNEI come from the germline V gene. The V gene lost 6 bases and the J gene lost 5 bases, with 13 bases spanning the gap. The CDR3 here is CASRYNQGETQYF. CDR3 nucleotide sequence: TGTGCCAGCAGGTATAACCAGGGGGAGACCCAGTACTTC.

This chain uses TRBV27 with TRBJ2-1, with D possibly matching TRBD1 (5 bases). The V end lost 6 bases, the J end lost 8 bases, and 20 bases lay between the germline ends. The CDR3 has 15 residues. Germline CDR1 is MNHEY and CDR2 is SMNVEV (reference sequence). The CDR3, as DNA: TGTGCCAGCAGACAATCAGGGTTTTCTGCCTATGAGCAGTTCTTC. Translation: CASRQSGFSAYEQFF.

The CDR3 spells CASSASTTGNEQFF. DNA for the CDR3: TGTGCCAGCAGCGCCTCTACGACAGGGAATGAGCAGTTCTTC. The chain is built from TRBV9 and TRBJ2-1; TRBD1 agrees at 7 bases. The CDR3 has 14 amino acids. The trim removed 3 bases at V and 7 bases at J, leaving 7 bases unmatched. Germline CDR1 and CDR2: SGDLS and YYNGEE.

This clone has a single count. V is TRBV12-3 or TRBV12-4 and J is TRBJ1-3, with D perhaps TRBD1 (5 bases). V lost 3 bases and J 3 bases, leaving 6 bases between the germline ends. This CDR3 region has 13 residues. CDR3 in DNA: TGTGCCAGCAGTTTTCAGGGTGGAAACACCATATATTTT. Its protein is CASSFQGGNTIYF.

CDR3 region: CATSPSGQGAANYGYTF. The DNA of the CDR3 is TGTGCCACCAGCCCCTCGGGACAGGGAGCAGCTAACTATGGCTACACCTTC. The chain is built from TRBV24-1 and TRBJ1-2, with 9 bases identical to TRBD1. J gave up 0 bases and V 7 bases, and 11 bases lay outside the gene matches. CDR3 size: 17 residues. Germline V gene lookup returns CDR1 KGHDR and CDR2 SFDVKD.

The chain employs TRBV7-2 and TRBJ1-2; a possible D gene is TRBD1 (5 bases). From germline, CDR1 is SGHTA and CDR2 FQGNSA. This CDR3 comprises 14 residues. Trimming left V 4 bases short and J 4 bases short, with 13 bases between. The CDR3 protein is CASSSAGVGYGYTF. For the CDR3, the DNA is TGTGCCAGCAGCTCCGCGGGGGTCGGCTATGGCTACACCTTC. Filled out from reference TRBV7-2 and TRBJ1-2, the complete variable domain reads GAGVSQSPSNKVTEKGKDVELRCDPISGHTALYWYRQSLGQGLEFLIYFQGNSAPDKSGLPSDRFSAERTGGSVSTLTIQRTQQEDSAVYLCASSSAGVGYGYTFGSGTRLTVV.

In its sample, this clone was seen once. The CDR3 loop reads CASSQGGYSYNEQFF. CDR3 DNA sequence: TGTGCCAGCAGCCAAGGCGGATACTCCTACAATGAGCAGTTCTTC. The chain uses TRBV3-1 (or the pseudogene TRBV3-2) and TRBJ2-1; D gene unclear. This CDR3 has 15 amino acids. V gave up 1 base and J gave up 0 bases, with 7 bases separating them. Germline CDR1 reads LGHDT; CDR2 reads YNNKEL (reference sequence).

This chain links TRBV4-1 with TRBJ1-2, with 9 positions matching TRBD1. Germline V gene lookup returns CDR1 MGHRA and CDR2 YSYEKL. V lost 4 bases, J lost 4 bases, and 10 bases stayed unmatched. The CDR3 extends over 16 amino acids. This chain's CDR3 is CASSRGSGTGIYGYTF. In nucleotides, the CDR3 is TGCGCCAGCAGCCGAGGATCCGGGACAGGGATCTATGGCTACACCTTC.

The chain has TRBV28 and TRBJ1-5; D gene uncertain. There are 15 residues in the CDR3. Trimming pared 5 bases from V and 0 bases from J, leaving 11 bases between. Germline CDR1 MDHEN, CDR2 SYDVKM. The CDR3 DNA reads as TGTGCCAGCAGTACCCCGGGTTATAGCAATCAGCCCCAGCATTTT. Encoded protein: CASSTPGYSNQPQHF.

The chain carries TRBV5-8 and TRBJ1-2; D not certain. With 6 bases removed from V and 4 bases from J, the gap between germline ends came to 13 bases. CDR1 and CDR2 from the germline V gene are SGHTS and YDEGEE. This CDR3 region has 13 residues. The CDR3 coding sequence is TGTGCCAGCACCATTCAGGACTTCTATGGCTACACCTTC. Its protein product is CASTIQDFYGYTF.

V gene TRBV20-1 combines with J gene TRBJ2-7; possible D gene TRBD1, 5 bases. The CDR3 totals 13 residues. Germline CDR1 and CDR2: DFQATT and SNEGSKA (reference sequence). V shed 6 bases and J shed 4 bases, with 16 bases lying between them. The CDR3 DNA follows: TGCAGTGCGAGTACGACAGAAGCTTACGAGCAGTACTTC. This translates into CSASTTEAYEQYF.

The CDR3 loop is CASSQERYGTDLPEAFF. DNA of the CDR3: TGTGCCAGCAGCCAAGAAAGGTACGGGACAGACCTTCCTGAAGCTTTCTTT. This chain links TRBV4-2 with TRBJ1-1, with 7 bases aligning to TRBD1. The J segment lost 6 bases and the V segment lost 0 bases, leaving 13 bases of the junction unmatched. CDR3 size: 17 residues. Germline V lookup: CDR1 LGHNA, CDR2 YNFKEQ.

The chain links TRBV15 to TRBJ2-7, with 10 bases fitting TRBD1. The trim removed 5 bases at V and 6 bases at J, leaving 10 bases unmatched. CDR1 LNHNV and CDR2 YYDKDF come from the germline V gene (reference sequence). The CDR3 contains 15 residues. CDR3 in amino acids: CATSGDTRTGGEQYF. CDR3 nucleotide sequence: TGTGCCACCAGCGGGGACACCCGGACAGGGGGCGAGCAGTACTTC.

The chain couples TRBV28 to TRBJ2-1; 10 bases line up with TRBD1. J lost 1 base, V lost 4 bases, and 7 bases had no gene match. CDR3 length equals 17 residues. Germline V lookup: CDR1 MDHEN, CDR2 SYDVKM. The CDR3 nucleotides are TGTGCCAGCAGTTCCTCTCCGGGACAGGGGTCCTACAATGAGCAGTTCTTC. Its protein product is CASSSSPGQGSYNEQFF. The full variable domain, its missing parts supplied by reference TRBV28 and TRBJ2-1, is DVKVTQSSRYLVKRTGEKVFLECVQDMDHENMFWYRQDPGLGLRLIYFSYDVKMKEKGDIPEGYSVSREKKERFSLILESASTNQTSMYLCASSSSPGQGSYNEQFFGPGTRLTVL.

The chain employs TRBV7-9 and TRBJ1-1; D possibly corresponds to TRBD1 (5 bases). The CDR3 has 17 residues. Germline CDR1 and CDR2: SEHNR and FQNEAQ (reference sequence). V lost 1 base and J 1 base, leaving 16 bases between the germline ends. CDR3 sequence: CASSLDYWGSPNTEAFF. In DNA form, the CDR3 reads TGTGCCAGCAGCTTAGATTATTGGGGCAGCCCGAACACTGAAGCTTTCTTT.

The chain carries TRBV24-1 and TRBJ2-3; D possibly corresponds to TRBD1 (5 bases). The CDR3 covers 14 residues. Germline loops: CDR1 KGHDR, CDR2 SFDVKD. Trimming pared 5 bases from V and 1 base from J, leaving 9 bases between. The CDR3: CATSAQGGTDTQYF. CDR3 coding DNA: TGTGCCACCAGTGCCCAGGGTGGCACAGATACGCAGTATTTT.

This rearrangement joins TRBV18 to TRBJ2-1, with D perhaps TRBD2 (6 bases). The V gene's germline CDR1 is KGHSH and CDR2 LQKENI. V was clipped by 3 bases and J by 7 bases, with 13 bases between them. This CDR3 comprises 14 residues. The CDR3 sequence is CASSPEWAGNEQFF. CDR3 nucleotide sequence: TGTGCCAGCTCACCCGAGTGGGCGGGGAATGAGCAGTTCTTC.

This clone appeared a single time. CDR3 sequence (DNA): TGTGCCAGCTCACCCGATTACGGGGGGGGTTTAGCTGAAGCTTTCTTT. Amino acid sequence: CASSPDYGGGLAEAFF. The V call is TRBV18, the J call TRBJ1-1; a weak D match, TRBD1 (5 bases). Looked up from germline, CDR1 is KGHSH and CDR2 is LQKENI. The CDR3 consists of 16 residues. V was pared by 3 bases and J by 6 bases, with 20 bases between.

This sequence joins TRBV7-2 and TRBJ2-2, with D maybe TRBD1 (5 bases). CDR3 length: 16 residues. Trimming cost V 5 bases and J 2 bases, with 15 bases left between them. Germline V gene data show CDR1 as SGHTA and CDR2 as FQGNSA. Written as DNA, the CDR3 is TGTGCCAGCAGCACAGGACCCGGACGAAACACCGGGGAGCTGTTTTTT. It specifies CASSTGPGRNTGELFF.

This chain links TRBV9 with TRBJ1-2; D not certain. The CDR3 spans 14 residues. V gave up 2 bases and J gave up 1 base, with 9 bases separating them. The germline V gene has CDR1 SGDLS and CDR2 YYNGEE. The CDR3 sequence is CASSVFESNYGYTF. CDR3 nucleotides: TGTGCCAGCAGCGTTTTTGAGAGTAACTATGGCTACACCTTC.

The chain employs TRBV4-1 and TRBJ1-2, with D perhaps TRBD1 (6 bases). Between the trimmed V and J ends, which lost 8 bases and 3 bases, there was a span of 19 bases. Germline V lookup: CDR1 MGHRA, CDR2 YSYEKL. This CDR3 is 15 amino acids long. CDR3 amino acids: CASSQGLGLDYGYTF. CDR3 in DNA: TGCGCCAGCTCACAGGGCCTTGGGTTAGACTATGGCTACACCTTC.

This clone has just one count. This chain joins TRBV5-5 and TRBJ2-1, with 11 positions matching TRBD2. V dropped 2 bases and J dropped 6; count of bases not matched to a gene: 7. This CDR3 region has 16 residues. Per germline, CDR1 SGHKS and CDR2 YYEKEE (reference sequence). CDR3 loop: CASSLPGLAGLNEQFF. In nucleotides, the CDR3 is TGTGCCAGCAGCTTACCCGGACTAGCGGGCCTCAATGAGCAGTTCTTC.

The chain is built from TRBV9 and TRBJ2-2; unclear D gene. Germline CDR1 and CDR2: SGDLS and YYNGEE. The CDR3 length is 16 residues. V was trimmed by 4 bases and J by 0 bases, leaving 13 bases between them. The CDR3 DNA reads as TGTGCCAGCAGCCAATTACAGCCATCGAACACCGGGGAGCTGTTTTTT. It is translated as CASSQLQPSNTGELFF.